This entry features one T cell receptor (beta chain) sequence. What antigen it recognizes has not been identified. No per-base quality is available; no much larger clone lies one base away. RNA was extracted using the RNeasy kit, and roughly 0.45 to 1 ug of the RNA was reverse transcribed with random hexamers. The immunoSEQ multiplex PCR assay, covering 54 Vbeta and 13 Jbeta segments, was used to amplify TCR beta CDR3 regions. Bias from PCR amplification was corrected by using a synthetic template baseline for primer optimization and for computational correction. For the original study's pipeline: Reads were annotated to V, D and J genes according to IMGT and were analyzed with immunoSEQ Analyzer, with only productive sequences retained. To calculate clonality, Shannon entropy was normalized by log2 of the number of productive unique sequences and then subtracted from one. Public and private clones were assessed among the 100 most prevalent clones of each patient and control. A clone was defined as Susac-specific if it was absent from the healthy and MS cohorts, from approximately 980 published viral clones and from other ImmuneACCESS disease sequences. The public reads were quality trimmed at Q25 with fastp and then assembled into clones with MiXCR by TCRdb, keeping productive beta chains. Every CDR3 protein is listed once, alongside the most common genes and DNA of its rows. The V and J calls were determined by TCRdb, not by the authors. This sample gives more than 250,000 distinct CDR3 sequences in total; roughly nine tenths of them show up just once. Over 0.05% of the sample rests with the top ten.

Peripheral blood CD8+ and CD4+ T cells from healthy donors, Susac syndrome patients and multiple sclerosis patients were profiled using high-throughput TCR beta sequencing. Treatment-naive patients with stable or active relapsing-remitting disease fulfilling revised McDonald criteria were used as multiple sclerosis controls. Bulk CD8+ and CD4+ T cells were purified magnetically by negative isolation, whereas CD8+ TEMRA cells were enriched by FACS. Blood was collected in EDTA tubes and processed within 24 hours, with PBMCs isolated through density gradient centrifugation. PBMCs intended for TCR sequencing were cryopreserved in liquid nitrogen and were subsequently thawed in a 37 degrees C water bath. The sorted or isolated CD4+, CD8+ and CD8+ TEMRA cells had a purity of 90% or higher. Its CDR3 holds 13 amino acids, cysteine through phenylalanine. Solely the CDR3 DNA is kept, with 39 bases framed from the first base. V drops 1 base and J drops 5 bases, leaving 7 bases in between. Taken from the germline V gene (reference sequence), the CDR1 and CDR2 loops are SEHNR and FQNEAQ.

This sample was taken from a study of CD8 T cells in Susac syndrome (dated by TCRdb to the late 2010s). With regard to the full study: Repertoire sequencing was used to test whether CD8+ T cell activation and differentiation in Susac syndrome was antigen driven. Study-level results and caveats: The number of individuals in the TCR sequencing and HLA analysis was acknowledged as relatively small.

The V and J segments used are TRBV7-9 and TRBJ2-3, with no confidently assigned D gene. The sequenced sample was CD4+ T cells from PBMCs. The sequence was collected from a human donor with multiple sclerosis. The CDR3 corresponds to CASSLVSLDTQYF. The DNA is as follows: TGTGCCAGCAGCTTAGTATCTTTAGATACGCAGTATTTT.